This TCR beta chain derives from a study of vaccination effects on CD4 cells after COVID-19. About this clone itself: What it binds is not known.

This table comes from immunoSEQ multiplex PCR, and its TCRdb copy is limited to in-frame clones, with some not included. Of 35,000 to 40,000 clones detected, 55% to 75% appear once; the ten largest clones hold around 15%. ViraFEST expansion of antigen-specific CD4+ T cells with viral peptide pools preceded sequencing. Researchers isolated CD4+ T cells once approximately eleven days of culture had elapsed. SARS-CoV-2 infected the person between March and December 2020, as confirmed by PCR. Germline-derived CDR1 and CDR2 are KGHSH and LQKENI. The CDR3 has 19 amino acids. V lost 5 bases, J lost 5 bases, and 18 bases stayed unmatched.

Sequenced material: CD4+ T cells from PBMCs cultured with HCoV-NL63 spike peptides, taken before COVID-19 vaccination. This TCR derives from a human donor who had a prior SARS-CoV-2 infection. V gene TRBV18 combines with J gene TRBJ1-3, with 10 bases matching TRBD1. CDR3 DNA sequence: TGTGCCAGCTCATCCCGGGACAGGGGCAAGCTTACTTCTCGAAACACCATATATTTT. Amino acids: CASSSRDRGKLTSRNTIYF.